The clone carrying this T cell receptor beta chain was found many times. Its antigen is unidentified. Diagnoses were established using clinical symptoms, serum thyroxine and TRAb, thyroid ultrasound and orbital computed tomography. This entry comes from a study of T cells in Graves' hyperthyroidism and ophthalmopathy. Overall study: Peripheral blood specimens were obtained at initial diagnosis, prior to any treatment. Study-wide results and caveats: Most thyroid clonotypes that were expanded above 0.001 also turned up in blood. Onset of ophthalmopathy came a median about 6.5 months after the model predicted it.

The TCR beta CDR3 regions underwent amplification using RNA transcripts as the source. The HTBI set primed first-round TCR CDR3 RT-PCR. TCRdb redid the calling of the multiplex PCR reads with MiXCR, one entry per CDR3 protein. Of a few hundred thousand distinct CDR3 sequences in the sample, roughly 20% were seen once. The CDR3 sequence is 14 residues long. Per germline, CDR1 SGHRS and CDR2 YFSETQ. Trimming cost V 2 bases and J 1 base, with 9 bases left between them. The genes are TRBV5-1 and TRBJ1-1, with D tentatively TRBD1 (6 bases). The material sequenced was blood. The clonotype was recovered from a young man with Graves' ophthalmopathy. The CDR3 coding sequence is TGCGCCAGCAGCTTTGACAGGCAGAACACTGAAGCTTTCTTT. The encoded protein is CASSFDRQNTEAFF.